This T cell receptor (beta chain) was found in a study of T cell repertoires in cytomegalovirus infection. Study conclusions and caveats: Clonotypes of TCR beta that were HLA-C-restricted and CMV-specific dominated the ex vivo response.

This clonotype showed up just a few times. Its cognate antigen is unknown. TCRdb re-derived calls from the reads in MiXCR, one entry per CDR3 protein. The data show about 160,000 distinct CDR3 sequences, about 22% seen once. V lost 2 bases to trimming and J lost 7 bases; unmatched junction nucleotides: 8. The CDR3 extends over 16 amino acids. Germline V gene lookup returns CDR1 SEHNR and CDR2 FQNEAQ (reference sequence). This receptor was obtained from a human donor in good health (CMV status not recorded). Some clones in this sample may be carry-over from other donors' samples. Here the sequenced sample was CD8+ T cells from cultured PBMCs, taken from culture after CMV antigen stimulation. This chain uses TRBV7-9 with TRBJ1-6; TRBD1 agrees at 7 bases. CDR3 protein: CASSLRGTDKNSPLHF. The CDR3, as DNA: TGTGCCAGCAGCTTACGGGGGACAGATAAGAATTCACCCCTCCACTTT.